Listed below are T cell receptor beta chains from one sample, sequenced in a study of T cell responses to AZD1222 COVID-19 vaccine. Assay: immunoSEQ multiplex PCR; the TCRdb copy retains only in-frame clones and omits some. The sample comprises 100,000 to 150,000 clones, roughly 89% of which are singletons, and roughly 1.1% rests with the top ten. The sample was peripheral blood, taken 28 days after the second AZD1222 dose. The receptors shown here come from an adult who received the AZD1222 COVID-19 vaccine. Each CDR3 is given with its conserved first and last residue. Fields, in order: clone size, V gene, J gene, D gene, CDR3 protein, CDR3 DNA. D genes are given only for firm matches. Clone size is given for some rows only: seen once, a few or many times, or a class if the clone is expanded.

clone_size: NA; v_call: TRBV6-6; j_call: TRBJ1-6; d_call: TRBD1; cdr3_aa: CASSYIQGEGNSPLHF; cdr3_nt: TGTGCCAGCAGTTACATCCAGGGGGAAGGTAATTCACCCCTCCACTTT
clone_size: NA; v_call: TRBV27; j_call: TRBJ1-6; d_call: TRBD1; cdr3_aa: CASSRNRGGSPLHF; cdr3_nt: TGTGCCAGCAGCCGCAACAGGGGTGGTTCACCCCTCCACTTT
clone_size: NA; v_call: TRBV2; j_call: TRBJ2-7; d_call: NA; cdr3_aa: CASSASDSLSYEQYF; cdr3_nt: TGTGCCAGCAGTGCATCTGACAGTCTCTCCTACGAGCAGTACTTC
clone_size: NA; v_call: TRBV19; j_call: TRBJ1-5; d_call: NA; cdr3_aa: CASSIGGNQPQHF; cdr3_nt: TGTGCCAGTAGTATAGGCGGGAATCAGCCCCAGCATTTT
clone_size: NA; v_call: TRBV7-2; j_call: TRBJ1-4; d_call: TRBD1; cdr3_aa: CASSPKGQGEKLFF; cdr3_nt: TGTGCCAGCAGCCCCAAAGGACAGGGCGAAAAACTGTTTTTT
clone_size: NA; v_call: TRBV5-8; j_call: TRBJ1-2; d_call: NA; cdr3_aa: CASSLDGNYGYTF; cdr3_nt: TGTGCCAGCAGCCTGGACGGAAACTATGGCTACACCTTC
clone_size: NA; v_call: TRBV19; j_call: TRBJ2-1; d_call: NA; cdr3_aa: CASNPTKRVSSYNEQFF; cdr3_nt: TGTGCCAGTAATCCCACGAAGCGGGTTAGCTCCTACAATGAGCAGTTCTTC
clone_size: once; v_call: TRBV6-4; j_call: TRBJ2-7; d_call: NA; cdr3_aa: CASSDSPGESGGYEQYF; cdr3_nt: TGTGCCAGCAGTGACTCCCCTGGCGAAAGCGGAGGGTACGAGCAGTACTTC
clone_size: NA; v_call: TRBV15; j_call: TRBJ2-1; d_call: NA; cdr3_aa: CATSRSRGPSNNEQFF; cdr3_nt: TGTGCCACCAGCAGGTCACGGGGCCCCAGTAACAATGAGCAGTTCTTC
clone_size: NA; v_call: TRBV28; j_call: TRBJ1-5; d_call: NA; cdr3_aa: CASSLSSGNQPQHF; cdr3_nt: TGTGCCAGCAGTCTTAGTAGTGGCAATCAGCCCCAGCATTTT
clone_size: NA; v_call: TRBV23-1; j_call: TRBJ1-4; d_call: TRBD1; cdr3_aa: CASSHQYGTGTTSNEKLFF; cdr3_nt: TGCGCCAGCAGTCACCAGTACGGGACAGGGACCACCTCGAATGAAAAACTGTTTTTT
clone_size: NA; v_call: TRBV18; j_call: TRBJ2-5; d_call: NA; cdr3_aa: CASSPDQETQYF; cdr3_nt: TGTGCCAGCTCCCCTGACCAAGAGACCCAGTACTTC
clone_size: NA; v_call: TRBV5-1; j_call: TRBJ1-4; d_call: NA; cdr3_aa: CASQRQALANEKLFF; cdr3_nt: TGCGCCAGCCAAAGACAGGCCCTGGCTAATGAAAAACTGTTTTTT
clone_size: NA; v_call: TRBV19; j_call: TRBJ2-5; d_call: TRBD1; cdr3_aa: CASSITGVETQYF; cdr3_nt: TGTGCCAGTAGCATAACAGGGGTGGAGACCCAGTACTTC
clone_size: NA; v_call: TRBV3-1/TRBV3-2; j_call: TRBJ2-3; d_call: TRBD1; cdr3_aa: CASSRTGGTQYF; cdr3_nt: TGTGCCAGCAGCCGGACAGGGGGTACGCAGTATTTT
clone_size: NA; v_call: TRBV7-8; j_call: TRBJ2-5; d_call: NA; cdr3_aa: CASTLGTEETQYF; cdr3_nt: TGTGCCAGCACCTTAGGGACCGAAGAGACCCAGTACTTC
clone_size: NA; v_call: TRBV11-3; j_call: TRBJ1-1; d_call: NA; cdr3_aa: CASSLEPQSVIEAFF; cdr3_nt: TGTGCCAGCAGCTTAGAACCACAGTCGGTGATTGAAGCTTTCTTT
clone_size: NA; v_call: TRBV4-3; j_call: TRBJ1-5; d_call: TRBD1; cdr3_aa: CASSWTGNQPQHF; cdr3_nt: TGCGCCAGCAGCTGGACAGGGAATCAGCCCCAGCATTTT
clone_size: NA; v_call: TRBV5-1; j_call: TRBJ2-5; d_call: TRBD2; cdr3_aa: CASSLTSGQETQYF; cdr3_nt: TGCGCCAGCAGCTTGACTAGCGGCCAAGAGACCCAGTACTTC
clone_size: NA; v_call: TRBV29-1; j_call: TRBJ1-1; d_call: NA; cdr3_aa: CSVVTGNTEAFF; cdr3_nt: TGCAGCGTTGTGACAGGGAACACTGAAGCTTTCTTT
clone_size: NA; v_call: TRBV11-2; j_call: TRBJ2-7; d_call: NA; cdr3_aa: CASSLGQLYEQYF; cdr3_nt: TGTGCCAGCAGCTTAGGACAGCTATACGAGCAGTACTTC
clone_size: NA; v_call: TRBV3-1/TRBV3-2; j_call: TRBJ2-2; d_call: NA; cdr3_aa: CASSRQTVNTGELFF; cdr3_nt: TGTGCCAGCAGCCGACAGACAGTGAACACCGGGGAGCTGTTTTTT
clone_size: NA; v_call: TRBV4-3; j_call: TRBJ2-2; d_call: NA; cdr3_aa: CASSQVTMETGELFF; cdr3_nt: TGCGCCAGCAGCCAAGTGACAATGGAGACCGGGGAGCTGTTTTTT
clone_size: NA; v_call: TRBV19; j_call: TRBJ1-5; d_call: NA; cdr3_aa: CATQIEGGINQPQHF; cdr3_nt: TGTGCCACCCAAATAGAGGGAGGGATCAATCAGCCCCAGCATTTT
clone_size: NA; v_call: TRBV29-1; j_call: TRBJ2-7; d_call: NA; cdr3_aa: CSVAQGGDSYEQYF; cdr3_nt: TGCAGCGTTGCCCAGGGGGGGGATTCCTACGAGCAGTACTTC
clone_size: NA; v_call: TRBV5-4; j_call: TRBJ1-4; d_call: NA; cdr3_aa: CASSFQDAATNEKLFF; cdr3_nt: TGTGCCAGCAGCTTCCAGGATGCGGCAACTAATGAAAAACTGTTTTTT
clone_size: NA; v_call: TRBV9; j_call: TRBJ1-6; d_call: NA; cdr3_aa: CASSVGVRDSSPLHF; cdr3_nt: TGTGCCAGCAGCGTAGGTGTCAGGGACTCCTCACCCCTCCACTTT
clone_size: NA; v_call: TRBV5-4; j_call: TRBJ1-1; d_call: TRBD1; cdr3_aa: CASSLGQGPLAFF; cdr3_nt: TGTGCCAGCAGCCTCGGACAGGGTCCGTTGGCTTTCTTT
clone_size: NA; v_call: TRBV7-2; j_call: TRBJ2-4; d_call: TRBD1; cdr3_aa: CASSSPGQGEYIQYF; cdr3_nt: TGTGCCAGCAGCTCACCGGGACAGGGGGAATACATTCAGTACTTC
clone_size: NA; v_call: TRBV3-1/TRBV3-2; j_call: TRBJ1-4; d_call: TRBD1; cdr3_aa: CASSHRTGGGEEKLFF; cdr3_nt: TGTGCCAGCAGCCATAGAACAGGGGGCGGAGAAGAAAAACTGTTTTTT
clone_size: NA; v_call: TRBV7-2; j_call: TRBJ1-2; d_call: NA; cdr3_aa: CASSFGRDSYGYTF; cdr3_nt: TGTGCCAGCAGCTTTGGCAGGGACTCATATGGCTACACCTTC
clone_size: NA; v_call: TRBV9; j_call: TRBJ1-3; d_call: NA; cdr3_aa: CASSPMTGGNTIYF; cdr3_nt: TGTGCCAGCAGCCCCATGACAGGCGGAAACACCATATATTTT
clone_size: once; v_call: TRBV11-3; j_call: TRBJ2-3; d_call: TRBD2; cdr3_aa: CASSKGTSGRASTDTQYF; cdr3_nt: TGTGCCAGCAGCAAAGGGACTAGCGGGAGGGCAAGCACAGATACGCAGTATTTT
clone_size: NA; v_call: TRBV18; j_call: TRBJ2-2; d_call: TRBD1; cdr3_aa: CASSPGQGFGELFF; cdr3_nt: TGTGCCAGCTCACCGGGACAGGGATTCGGGGAGCTGTTTTTT
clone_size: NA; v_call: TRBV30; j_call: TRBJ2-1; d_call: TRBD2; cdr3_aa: CAWSVLGGGSYNEQFF; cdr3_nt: TGTGCCTGGAGTGTACTCGGCGGGGGATCCTACAATGAGCAGTTCTTC
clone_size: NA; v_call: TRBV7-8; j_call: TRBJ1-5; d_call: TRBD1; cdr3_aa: CASSLMGQGINQPQHF; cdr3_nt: TGTGCCAGCAGCTTAATGGGACAGGGTATCAATCAGCCCCAGCATTTT
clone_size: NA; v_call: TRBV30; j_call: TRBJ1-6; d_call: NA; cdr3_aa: CAWSTNTYNSPLHF; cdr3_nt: TGTGCCTGGAGCACCAACACCTATAATTCACCCCTCCACTTT
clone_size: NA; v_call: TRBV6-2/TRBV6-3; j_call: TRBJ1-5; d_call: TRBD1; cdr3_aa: CASSQTGDRNQPQHF; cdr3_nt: TGTGCCAGCAGTCAAACAGGGGATCGCAATCAGCCCCAGCATTTT
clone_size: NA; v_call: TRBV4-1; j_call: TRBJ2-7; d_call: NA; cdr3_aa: CASSQDYRQYEQYF; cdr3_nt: TGCGCCAGCAGCCAAGATTACAGGCAATACGAGCAGTACTTC
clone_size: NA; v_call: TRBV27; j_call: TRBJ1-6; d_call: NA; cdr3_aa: CASSSTASSSPLHF; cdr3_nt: TGTGCCAGCAGTTCGACAGCATCGAGTTCACCCCTCCACTTT
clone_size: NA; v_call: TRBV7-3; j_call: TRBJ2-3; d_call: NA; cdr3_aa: CASSQRWESDTQYF; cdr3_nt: TGTGCCAGCAGCCAGAGGTGGGAGAGTGATACGCAGTATTTT
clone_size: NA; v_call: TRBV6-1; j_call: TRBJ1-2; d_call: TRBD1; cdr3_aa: CASSEIGTGPVGYTF; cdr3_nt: TGTGCCAGCAGTGAAATAGGGACAGGGCCGGTTGGCTACACCTTC
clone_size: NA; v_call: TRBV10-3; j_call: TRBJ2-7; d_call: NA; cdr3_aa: CAIAPSYEQYF; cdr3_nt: TGTGCCATCGCCCCCTCCTACGAGCAGTACTTC
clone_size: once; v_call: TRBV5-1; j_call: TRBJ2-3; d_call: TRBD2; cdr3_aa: CASRLAGATDTQYF; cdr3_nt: TGCGCCAGTCGACTAGCGGGAGCGACAGATACGCAGTATTTT
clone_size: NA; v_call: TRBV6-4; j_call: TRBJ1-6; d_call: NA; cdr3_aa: CASSDDQDSPLHF; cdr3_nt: TGTGCCAGCAGTGACGACCAGGATTCACCCCTCCACTTT
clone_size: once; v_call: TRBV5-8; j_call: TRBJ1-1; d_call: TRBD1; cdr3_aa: CASSLDRGNTEAFF; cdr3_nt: TGTGCCAGCAGCTTGGACAGGGGGAACACTGAAGCTTTCTTT
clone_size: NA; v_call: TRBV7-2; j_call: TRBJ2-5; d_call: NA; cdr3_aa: CASSLLRQETQYF; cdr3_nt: TGTGCCAGCAGCTTACTCAGGCAAGAGACCCAGTACTTC
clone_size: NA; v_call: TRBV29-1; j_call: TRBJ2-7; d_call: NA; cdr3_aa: CSVAGQGYEQYF; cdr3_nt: TGCAGCGTTGCGGGACAAGGCTACGAGCAGTACTTC
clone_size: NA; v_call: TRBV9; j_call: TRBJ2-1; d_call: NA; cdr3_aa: CASSPGVAHNEQFF; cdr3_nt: TGTGCCAGCAGCCCGGGAGTCGCCCACAATGAGCAGTTCTTC
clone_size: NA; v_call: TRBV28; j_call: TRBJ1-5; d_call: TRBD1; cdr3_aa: CAVPGQGNQPQHF; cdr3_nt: TGTGCCGTCCCGGGACAGGGCAATCAGCCCCAGCATTTT
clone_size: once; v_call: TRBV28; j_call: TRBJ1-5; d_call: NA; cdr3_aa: CASRGSYSNQPQHF; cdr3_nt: TGTGCCAGCAGGGGGAGTTATAGCAATCAGCCCCAGCATTTT
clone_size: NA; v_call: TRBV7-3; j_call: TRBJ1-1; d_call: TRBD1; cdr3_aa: CASSIQGGVSEAFF; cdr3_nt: TGTGCCAGCAGCATACAGGGGGGAGTTAGTGAAGCTTTCTTT
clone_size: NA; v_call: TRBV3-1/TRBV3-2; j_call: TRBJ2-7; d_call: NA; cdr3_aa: CASSPPTWKSSYEQYF; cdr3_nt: TGTGCCAGCAGCCCCCCCACCTGGAAAAGCTCCTACGAGCAGTACTTC
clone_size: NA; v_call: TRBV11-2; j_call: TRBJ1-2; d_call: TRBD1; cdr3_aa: CASSLTGEWGYTF; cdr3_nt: TGTGCCAGCAGCTTAACAGGGGAATGGGGCTACACCTTC
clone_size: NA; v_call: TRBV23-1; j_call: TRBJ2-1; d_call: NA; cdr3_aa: CASSLSGGHYNEQFF; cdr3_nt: TGCGCCAGCAGCCTGTCGGGGGGCCACTACAATGAGCAGTTCTTC
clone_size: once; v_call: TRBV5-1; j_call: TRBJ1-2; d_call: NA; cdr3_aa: CASSLEPLSRGANYGYTF; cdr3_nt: TGCGCCAGCAGCTTGGAGCCCCTGAGTAGGGGAGCTAACTATGGCTACACCTTC
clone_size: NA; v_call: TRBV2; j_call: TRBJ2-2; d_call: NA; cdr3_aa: CASSENPNTGELFF; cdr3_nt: TGTGCCAGCAGTGAAAATCCGAACACCGGGGAGCTGTTTTTT
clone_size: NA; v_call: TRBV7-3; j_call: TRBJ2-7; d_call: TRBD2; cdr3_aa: CASSREGALEQYF; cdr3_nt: TGTGCCAGCAGCCGGGAGGGAGCACTCGAGCAGTACTTC
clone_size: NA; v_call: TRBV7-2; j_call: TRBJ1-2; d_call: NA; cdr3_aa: CASSFGPQAEGYTF; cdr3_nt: TGTGCCAGCAGCTTTGGACCGCAAGCAGAGGGCTACACCTTC
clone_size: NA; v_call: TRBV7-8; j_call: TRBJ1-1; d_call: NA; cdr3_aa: CASNLQGSSTEAFF; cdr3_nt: TGTGCCAGCAACCTACAGGGTTCGAGCACTGAAGCTTTCTTT